Sequencing of this TCR beta chain was carried out in a study of T-cell memory formation after mild COVID-19. Trimming took 5 bases from V and 0 from J; bases not matched to a gene: 4. The CDR3 is 14 amino acids. From the 5' RACE reads, TCRdb called clonotypes with MiXCR, one entry per CDR3 protein. This sample has about 150,000 distinct CDR3 sequences, with about 23% found just once. Study findings and constraints: Pre-infection memory harbored some responding clones, suggesting cross-reactive memory joined.

This clonotype was detected only a few times. The antigen is undetermined. This clonotype was sampled from an adult woman who had mild COVID-19 (a few samples of this study predate the infection). Cell type and time point are not known. The sample consisted of PBMCs or a T cell subset sorted from them (not recorded which). The rearrangement uses TRBV12-3 or TRBV12-4 and TRBJ2-7, with 7 bases fitting TRBD1. The CDR3 DNA reads TGTGCCAGCAGTGGGCAGGGGGTCTCCTACGAGCAGTACTTC. Amino acids: CASSGQGVSYEQYF.